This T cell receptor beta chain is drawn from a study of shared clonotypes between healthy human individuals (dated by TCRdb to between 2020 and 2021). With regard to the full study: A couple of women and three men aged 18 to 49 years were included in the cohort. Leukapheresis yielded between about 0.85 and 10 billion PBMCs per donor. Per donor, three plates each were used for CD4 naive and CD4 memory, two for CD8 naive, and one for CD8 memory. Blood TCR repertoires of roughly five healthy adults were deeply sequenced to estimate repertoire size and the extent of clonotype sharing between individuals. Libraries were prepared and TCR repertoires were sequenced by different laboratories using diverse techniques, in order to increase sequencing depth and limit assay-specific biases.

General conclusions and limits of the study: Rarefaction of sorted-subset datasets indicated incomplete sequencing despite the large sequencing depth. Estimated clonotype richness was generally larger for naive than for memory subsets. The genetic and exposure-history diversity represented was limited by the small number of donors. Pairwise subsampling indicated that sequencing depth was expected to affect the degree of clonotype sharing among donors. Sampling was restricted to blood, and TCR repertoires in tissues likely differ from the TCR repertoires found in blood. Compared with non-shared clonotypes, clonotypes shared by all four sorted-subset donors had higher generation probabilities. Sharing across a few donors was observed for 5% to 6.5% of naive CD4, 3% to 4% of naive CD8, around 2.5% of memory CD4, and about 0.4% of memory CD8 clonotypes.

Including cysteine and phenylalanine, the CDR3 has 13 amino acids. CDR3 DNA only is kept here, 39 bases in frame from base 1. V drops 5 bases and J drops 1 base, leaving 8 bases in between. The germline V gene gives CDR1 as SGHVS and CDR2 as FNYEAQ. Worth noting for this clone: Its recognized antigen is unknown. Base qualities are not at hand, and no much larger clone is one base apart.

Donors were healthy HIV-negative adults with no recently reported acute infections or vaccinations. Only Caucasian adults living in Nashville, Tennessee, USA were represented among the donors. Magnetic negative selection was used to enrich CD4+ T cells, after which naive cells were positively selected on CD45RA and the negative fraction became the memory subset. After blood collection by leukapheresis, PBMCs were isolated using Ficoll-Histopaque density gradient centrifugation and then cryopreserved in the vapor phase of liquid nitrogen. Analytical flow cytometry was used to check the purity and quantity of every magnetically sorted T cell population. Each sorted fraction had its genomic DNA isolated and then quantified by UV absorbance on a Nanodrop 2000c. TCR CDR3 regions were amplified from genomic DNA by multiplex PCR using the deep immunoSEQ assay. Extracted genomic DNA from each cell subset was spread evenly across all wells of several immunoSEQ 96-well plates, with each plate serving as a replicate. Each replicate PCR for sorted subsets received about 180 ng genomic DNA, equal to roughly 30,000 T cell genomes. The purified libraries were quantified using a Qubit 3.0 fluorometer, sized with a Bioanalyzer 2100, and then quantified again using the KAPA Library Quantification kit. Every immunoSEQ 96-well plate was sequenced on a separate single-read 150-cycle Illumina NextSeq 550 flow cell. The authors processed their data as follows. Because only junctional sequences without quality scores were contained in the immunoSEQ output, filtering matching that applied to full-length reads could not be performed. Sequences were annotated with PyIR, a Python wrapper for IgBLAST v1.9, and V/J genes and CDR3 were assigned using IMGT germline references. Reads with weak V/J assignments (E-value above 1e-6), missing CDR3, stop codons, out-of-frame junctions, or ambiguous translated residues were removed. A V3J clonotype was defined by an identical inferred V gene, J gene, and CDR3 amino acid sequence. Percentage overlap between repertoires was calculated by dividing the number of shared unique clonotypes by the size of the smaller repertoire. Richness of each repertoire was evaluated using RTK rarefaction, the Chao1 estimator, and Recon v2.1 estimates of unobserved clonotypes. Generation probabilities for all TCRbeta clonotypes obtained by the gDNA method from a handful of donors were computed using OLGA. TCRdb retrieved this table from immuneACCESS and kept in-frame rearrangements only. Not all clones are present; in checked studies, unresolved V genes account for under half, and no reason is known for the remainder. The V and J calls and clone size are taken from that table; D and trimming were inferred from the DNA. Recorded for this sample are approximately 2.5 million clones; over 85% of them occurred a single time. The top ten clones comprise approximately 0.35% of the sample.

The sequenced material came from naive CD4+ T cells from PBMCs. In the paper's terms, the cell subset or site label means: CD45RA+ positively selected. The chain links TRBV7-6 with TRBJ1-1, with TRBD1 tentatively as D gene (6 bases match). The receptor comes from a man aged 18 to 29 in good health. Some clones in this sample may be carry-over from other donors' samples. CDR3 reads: CASSPQGNTEAFF. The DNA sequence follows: TGTGCCAGCAGCCCACAGGGGAACACTGAAGCTTTCTTT.